A single sample gave rise to the 26 T cell receptor beta chains below, sequenced in a study of patients and donors after allogeneic stem cell transplantation. TCRdb re-derived calls from the RT-PCR reads in MiXCR, one entry per CDR3 protein. The repertoire holds fewer than 180,000 distinct CDR3 sequences, with over 30% as singletons. The specimen was blood, either unsorted or a sorted T cell fraction (not recorded which). The receptors were gathered from a human donor who was either an allogeneic HSCT recipient or a stem cell or donor lymphocyte infusion donor (not recorded which). It is not recorded whose cells these are; they may come from a transplant donor.

The rearrangement joins TRBV7-9 to TRBJ2-3; unclear D gene. With 8 bases removed from V and 0 bases from J, the gap between germline ends came to 12 bases. Germline V gene sequence: CDR1 SEHNR, CDR2 FQNEAQ (reference sequence). There are 14 residues in the CDR3. DNA of the CDR3: TGTGCCAGCCGCCCCTCGTTTAGCACAGATACGCAGTATTTT. Residues: CASRPSFSTDTQYF.

This clonotype was observed a few times. The chain recombines TRBV7-3 with TRBJ1-2, with D possibly being TRBD1 (6 bases). Germline V gene sequence: CDR1 SGHTA, CDR2 FQGTGA. The ends were cut back, 0 bases at V and 6 bases at J, with 11 bases in the middle. There are 14 residues in the CDR3. For the CDR3, the DNA is TGTGCCAGCAGCTTAACCGCAGGGGCGGATGGCTACACCTTC. The encoded protein is CASSLTAGADGYTF.

This clonotype was seen once. The chain joins TRBV11-1 to TRBJ2-3, with TRBD2 matching over 11 bases. V trimming: 5 bases; J trimming: 6 bases; junction bases outside the gene matches: 10. Looked up from germline, CDR1 is SGHAT and CDR2 is FQDESV (reference sequence). This CDR3 is built from 16 residues. The CDR3 coding sequence is TGTGCCAGCAGCCCTCTAGCGGGGGGTCCTCGGGATACGCAGTATTTT. Translating gives CASSPLAGGPRDTQYF.

The chain couples TRBV29-1 to TRBJ2-2, with D tentatively TRBD1 or TRBD2 (5 bases each). V lost 3 bases and J lost 3, with 14 bases in between. This CDR3 is 15 amino acids long. The germline V gene encodes CDR1 SQVTM and CDR2 ANQGSEA. This CDR3 reads CSVEPRAGDTGELFF. CDR3 nucleotide sequence: TGCAGCGTTGAGCCCAGGGCCGGGGACACCGGGGAGCTGTTTTTT.

The rearrangement links TRBV4-2 to TRBJ1-1; no firm D call. The CDR3 is 15 residues long. V gave up 4 bases and J gave up 3 bases, with 15 bases separating them. Per the germline V gene, CDR1 is LGHNA and CDR2 is YNFKEQ. Here the CDR3 DNA reads TGTGCCAGCAGCCGCACCCCGTCGGAACACACTGAAGCTTTCTTT. It translates to CASSRTPSEHTEAFF.

Many counts were recorded for this clonotype. The rearrangement links TRBV20-1 to TRBJ1-2; TRBD1 might be the D (5 bases). This CDR3 region has 12 residues. Trimming cost V 6 bases and J 4 bases, with 12 bases left between them. The V gene's germline CDR1 is DFQATT and CDR2 SNEGSKA (reference sequence). The CDR3 nucleotides read TGCAGTGCAAACAGGAGGCCCTATGGCTACACCTTC. Its protein product is CSANRRPYGYTF.

This clonotype was seen a handful of times. The chain has TRBV20-1 and TRBJ1-5; D is unresolved. The CDR3 has 14 residues. The V gene's germline CDR1 is DFQATT and CDR2 SNEGSKA (reference sequence). The ends were cut back, 3 bases at V and 3 bases at J, with 12 bases in the middle. For the CDR3, the DNA is TGCAGTGCTAGCACTGGAGGGTTCAATCAGCCCCAGCATTTT. It yields the protein CSASTGGFNQPQHF.

The chain has TRBV29-1 and TRBJ1-5, with 10 positions matching TRBD1. The V gene's germline CDR1 is SQVTM and CDR2 ANQGSEA. The CDR3 has 14 residues. With V trimmed by 4 bases and J by 3 bases, 3 bases remained unmatched. The CDR3 here is CSVGDRGSNQPQHF. The CDR3 nucleotides read TGCAGCGTTGGGGACAGGGGCTCCAATCAGCCCCAGCATTTT.

The gene calls are TRBV6-6 and TRBJ2-1; TRBD2 matches at 12 bases. The CDR3 extends over 19 amino acids. Unmatched junction bases numbered 16, after V lost 2 bases and J lost 8 bases. Per germline, CDR1 MNHNY and CDR2 SVGAGI (reference sequence). The CDR3 spells CASSYPRKFGLAGRDEQFF. In nucleotides, the CDR3 is TGTGCCAGCAGTTACCCGAGAAAATTTGGACTAGCGGGGCGCGATGAGCAGTTCTTC.

This clonotype has a count of ten or more. The J gene is TRBJ1-5, the V gene TRBV5-1; D is unresolved. Looked up from germline, CDR1 is SGHRS and CDR2 is YFSETQ. V was trimmed by 4 bases and J by 4 bases, leaving 15 bases between them. The CDR3 sequence is 15 residues long. CDR3 DNA: TGCGCCAGCAGCCCGGGCCCCAGCACTAATCAGCCCCAGCATTTT. As protein: CASSPGPSTNQPQHF.

This clonotype was observed a few times. The J gene is TRBJ1-6, the V gene TRBV4-1; possibly TRBD1 for D (6 bases). CDR1 is MGHRA, CDR2 YSYEKL, per germline. This CDR3 has 18 residues. Between the trimmed V and J ends, which lost 2 bases and 6 bases, there was a span of 20 bases. CDR3 DNA: TGCGCCAGCAGCCAAAGATGGGGGGGGACAACTCCTAATTCACCCCTCCACTTT. This gives the protein CASSQRWGGTTPNSPLHF.

The chain has TRBV27 and TRBJ1-2; 10 nucleotides align to TRBD1. The CDR3 length is 17 residues. The germline gives CDR1 MNHEY, CDR2 SMNVEV (reference sequence). V trimming: 5 bases; J trimming: 4 bases; junction bases outside the gene matches: 13. The CDR3 spells CASSIRQGAPPFYGYTF. The DNA of the CDR3 is TGTGCCAGCAGTATACGACAGGGGGCTCCTCCTTTCTATGGCTACACCTTC.

The chain employs TRBV19 and TRBJ1-1; TRBD1 aligns across 7 bases. The CDR3 extends over 13 amino acids. J was trimmed by 7 bases and V by 6 bases; bases with no gene match: 8. CDR1 is LNHDA and CDR2 is SQIVND in the germline V gene (reference sequence). In DNA form, the CDR3 reads TGTGCCAGTAGGTCTGCGAGGGACAGTGAAGCTTTCTTT. Its translation: CASRSARDSEAFF.

The genes are TRBV20-1 and TRBJ1-6; D might be TRBD1 (6 bases). V dropped 2 bases and J dropped 7 bases, with 21 bases sitting between them. Germline lookup yields CDR1 DFQATT and CDR2 SNEGSKA (reference sequence). The CDR3 consists of 17 residues. CDR3 DNA: TGCAGTGCTAGAACAGGGTCCATCCTACCTTTAAATTCACCCCTCCACTTT. It translates to CSARTGSILPLNSPLHF.

This clonotype appeared a few times. V usage is TRBV21-1 and J usage is TRBJ1-5. TRBV21-1 represents a pseudogene. The CDR3 is made up of 20 amino acids. The CDR3 DNA reads as TGTGCCAGCAGCAAAGGGGAAGCTGCCTCCCAGGATCATGAGTATCAGCCCCAGCATTTT. Translation: CASSKGEAASQDHEYQPQHF.

This clonotype was found a few times. The chain is built from TRBV24-1 and TRBJ1-5; D unclear. The CDR3 loop spans 13 amino acids. Germline CDR1 KGHDR, CDR2 SFDVKD. Trimming shortened V by 2 bases and J by 3 bases, and 4 bases separated the two germline ends. The CDR3 sequence is CATSDSFNQPQHF. CDR3 in DNA: TGTGCCACCAGTGATTCGTTCAATCAGCCCCAGCATTTT.

The V call is TRBV7-2, the J call TRBJ1-1; possibly TRBD1 for D (6 bases). V was shortened by 2 bases and J by 4 bases, with 11 bases between the two germline ends. The V gene's germline CDR1 is SGHTA and CDR2 FQGNSA. This CDR3 is built from 14 residues. CDR3 sequence (DNA): TGTGCCAGCAGCTTACCGGACAGAAGCACTGAAGCTTTCTTT. Amino acid sequence: CASSLPDRSTEAFF.

The rearrangement joins TRBV12-3 or TRBV12-4 to TRBJ1-1; D ambiguous. The CDR3 runs to 13 residues. Trimming removed 2 bases at V and 4 bases at J, with 8 bases between. CDR3 residues: CASSLKQITEAFF. The CDR3, as DNA: TGTGCCAGCAGTTTAAAACAGATCACTGAAGCTTTCTTT.

The CDR3 DNA reads as TGTGCCAGCAGTTCCCAAATGAACAGGGGGCTCAACTATGGCTACACCTTC. The encoded protein is CASSSQMNRGLNYGYTF. V is TRBV6-5 and J is TRBJ1-2; 9 bases line up with TRBD1. This CDR3 region has 17 residues. V dropped 4 bases and J dropped 2; count of bases not matched to a gene: 11. The germline gives CDR1 MNHEY, CDR2 SVGAGI.

This clonotype turned up a few times. The chain recombines TRBV18 with TRBJ1-6; D is possibly TRBD1 (6 bases). The CDR3 length is 14 residues. Germline V gives CDR1 KGHSH, CDR2 LQKENI. V was pared by 9 bases and J by 7 bases, with 16 bases between. The CDR3 DNA reads TGTGCCAGTGAATCGGGACACCAGAATTCACCCCTCCACTTT. It specifies CASESGHQNSPLHF.

This clonotype was observed once. The CDR3 sequence: CASSEQGAKRNTIYF. DNA of the CDR3: TGTGCCAGCAGTGAACAGGGGGCGAAGAGAAACACCATATATTTT. This chain joins TRBV27 and TRBJ1-3, with 9 bases aligning to TRBD1. Germline lookup yields CDR1 MNHEY and CDR2 SMNVEV (reference sequence). The CDR3 spans 15 residues. J was trimmed by 5 bases and V by 5 bases; bases with no gene match: 7.

The CDR3 DNA sequence: TGTGCCAGCAGCGAATACAGGGGAGGGCATAATTCACCCCTCCACTTT. Translating gives CASSEYRGGHNSPLHF. V usage is TRBV7-8 and J usage is TRBJ1-6; 7 bases align to TRBD1. The CDR3 totals 16 residues. V lost 5 bases, J lost 5 bases, and 9 bases stayed unmatched. CDR1 SGHVS and CDR2 FQNEAQ come from the germline V gene.

The gene calls are TRBV27 and TRBJ2-1, with 8 bases matching TRBD2. Germline V CDR1 and CDR2: MNHEY, SMNVEV (reference sequence). J lost 5 bases, V lost 5 bases, and 11 bases had no gene match. The CDR3 spans 16 residues. CDR3 sequence reads: CASSGSGSGAHNEQFF. CDR3 nucleotide sequence: TGTGCCAGCAGTGGCTCAGGTAGCGGGGCCCACAATGAGCAGTTCTTC.

There are a few counts of this clonotype. This chain uses TRBV3-1 with TRBJ2-4, with 7 bases matching TRBD1. The germline V gene has CDR1 LGHDT and CDR2 YNNKEL (reference sequence). This CDR3 has 16 residues. After removal of 1 base from V and 3 bases from J, the junction contained 6 bases not matched to a gene. CDR3 protein: CASSQAPDRSKNIQYF. The DNA of the CDR3 is TGTGCCAGCAGCCAAGCCCCGGACAGGAGCAAAAACATTCAGTACTTC.

The chain employs TRBV6-1 and TRBJ1-1, with a tentative D call TRBD1 (5 bases). Germline CDR1 is MNHNS and CDR2 is SASEGT. The CDR3 runs to 17 residues. Trimming removed 6 bases at V and 7 bases at J, with 27 bases between. In DNA form, the CDR3 reads TGTGCCAGCAGGGCAGGGAGACCTCCTCCAGGGATTTTTGAAGCTTTCTTT. Translation: CASRAGRPPPGIFEAFF.

The chain is built from TRBV7-8 and TRBJ1-6, with a tentative D call TRBD1 (6 bases). Trimming pared 1 base from V and 10 bases from J, leaving 14 bases between. Germline values: CDR1 SGHVS, CDR2 FQNEAQ. This CDR3 comprises 15 residues. As DNA, the CDR3 is TGTGCCAGCAGCTTAGAGGCAGGGGTTGGATCACCCCTCCACTTT. Its protein is CASSLEAGVGSPLHF. Full variable domain (missing parts from reference TRBV7-8 and TRBJ1-6): GAGVSQSPRYKVAKRGQDVALRCDPISGHVSLFWYQQALGQGPEFLTYFQNEAQLDKSGLPSDRFFAERPEGSVSTLKIQRTQQEDSAVYLCASSLEAGVGSPLHFGNGTRLTVT.